This T cell receptor beta chain is from a study of T cell repertoires in cytomegalovirus infection. Study-level information: Both CMV infection and a matching HLA type were indicated by public TCR beta signatures. Broader study findings: In two of eight donors, the top clonotype was HLA-C-restricted CMV-specific. Pooled public TCR beta family frequency picked out CMV carriers with the relevant HLA.

This clonotype appeared a few times. Its specificity is unknown. One entry per CDR3 protein, called by TCRdb with MiXCR from the reads. Of approximately 500,000 distinct CDR3 sequences listed, about 17% are singletons. The CDR3 contains 15 residues. Trimming took off 4 bases at V and 7 bases at J, with 16 bases between the two ends. Per germline, CDR1 KGHDR and CDR2 SFDVKD. Sample: CD8+ T cells from PBMCs. The clonotype comes from a human donor in good health (CMV status not recorded). Some clones in this sample may be carry-over from other donors' samples. The J gene is TRBJ2-1, the V gene TRBV24-1; maybe TRBD2 (8 bases). This chain's CDR3 is CATSEFREGQNEQFF. DNA for the CDR3: TGTGCCACCAGTGAGTTTCGGGAGGGACAGAATGAGCAGTTCTTC.